Listed below are T cell receptor beta chains from one sample, sequenced in a study of graft-versus-host responses after intestinal transplantation. No antigen is known for these receptors. Libraries were prepared by immunoSEQ multiplex PCR; TCRdb keeps only in-frame clonotypes and omits some of them. The sample lists 60,000 to 80,000 clones, around 91% occurring once. The starting material was unstimulated CD8+ T cells sorted from spleen or lymph node cells, obtained before intestinal transplant. These receptors were obtained from a human donor who received an intestinal transplant. The CDR3 runs from the conserved cysteine through the conserved F or W. The D gene is left open where the match is weak. Clone size is given for some rows only: seen once, a few or many times, or a class if the clone is expanded.

D gene: .; J gene: TRBJ2-3; V gene: TRBV19; CDR3 length: 13; clone size: .; CDR3 DNA: TGTGCCAGTAGTCCGGTTGGGGGGGATACGCAGTATTTT; CDR3 protein: CASSPVGGDTQYF
D gene: TRBD2; J gene: TRBJ2-5; V gene: TRBV2; CDR3 length: 14; clone size: .; CDR3 DNA: TGTGCCAGCAGTGAGCTAGCGGCCCAAGAGACCCAGTACTTC; CDR3 protein: CASSELAAQETQYF
D gene: TRBD1; J gene: TRBJ1-2; V gene: TRBV9; CDR3 length: 12; clone size: few; CDR3 DNA: TGTGCCAGCAGCGTAGGACAGGGCCTCTACACCTTC; CDR3 protein: CASSVGQGLYTF
D gene: .; J gene: TRBJ2-7; V gene: TRBV12-5; CDR3 length: 13; clone size: .; CDR3 DNA: TGTGCTAGTGGCCCCTCGGGCGCGGGGGAGCAGTACTTC; CDR3 protein: CASGPSGAGEQYF
D gene: .; J gene: TRBJ2-3; V gene: TRBV9; CDR3 length: 11; clone size: .; CDR3 DNA: TGTGCCAGCTCGGACTTCCATACGCAGTATTTT; CDR3 protein: CASSDFHTQYF
D gene: .; J gene: TRBJ1-2; V gene: TRBV7-9; CDR3 length: 17; clone size: .; CDR3 DNA: TGTGCCAGCAGCCCAACCAAAACAGGGAAGGACGCGGATGGCTACACCTTC; CDR3 protein: CASSPTKTGKDADGYTF
D gene: TRBD2; J gene: TRBJ2-5; V gene: TRBV7-8; CDR3 length: 16; clone size: .; CDR3 DNA: TGTGCCAGCAGCTTAGGGAGCGGGGGTATAGAAGAGACCCAGTACTTC; CDR3 protein: CASSLGSGGIEETQYF
D gene: .; J gene: TRBJ1-1; V gene: TRBV5-8; CDR3 length: 14; clone size: .; CDR3 DNA: TGTGCCAGCAGCTCGAAACAGGTTTACACTGAAGCTTTCTTT; CDR3 protein: CASSSKQVYTEAFF
D gene: .; J gene: TRBJ1-2; V gene: TRBV11-2; CDR3 length: 14; clone size: .; CDR3 DNA: TGTGCCAGCAGCTTAGACGGGTGGGAGGGGGGCTACACCTTC; CDR3 protein: CASSLDGWEGGYTF
D gene: .; J gene: TRBJ1-5; V gene: TRBV5-6; CDR3 length: 18; clone size: .; CDR3 DNA: TGTGCCAGCACCTTTGGGGGGGCAGGGACATATAGCAATCAGCCCCAGCATTTT; CDR3 protein: CASTFGGAGTYSNQPQHF
D gene: TRBD1; J gene: TRBJ1-1; V gene: TRBV13; CDR3 length: 15; clone size: .; CDR3 DNA: TGTGCCAGCAGCCAGACAGGGTACCAGAACACTGAAGCTTTCTTT; CDR3 protein: CASSQTGYQNTEAFF
D gene: .; J gene: TRBJ2-3; V gene: TRBV29-1; CDR3 length: 13; clone size: once; CDR3 DNA: TGCAGCGTTGAGGGTAGCCTGGCAGATACGCAGTATTTT; CDR3 protein: CSVEGSLADTQYF
D gene: .; J gene: TRBJ2-1; V gene: TRBV13; CDR3 length: 12; clone size: .; CDR3 DNA: TGTGCCAGCAGCCAACAAGACAATGAGCAGTTCTTC; CDR3 protein: CASSQQDNEQFF
D gene: .; J gene: TRBJ2-1; V gene: TRBV4-1; CDR3 length: 12; clone size: .; CDR3 DNA: TGCGCCAGCAGACAGGGAAGGGATGAGCAGTTCTTC; CDR3 protein: CASRQGRDEQFF
D gene: TRBD1; J gene: TRBJ1-5; V gene: TRBV29-1; CDR3 length: 16; clone size: .; CDR3 DNA: TGCAGCGTTGAAGATCCGGACAGGGATAGCAATCAGCCCCAGCATTTT; CDR3 protein: CSVEDPDRDSNQPQHF
D gene: .; J gene: TRBJ1-1; V gene: TRBV19; CDR3 length: 14; clone size: .; CDR3 DNA: TGTGCCAGTAGTATAGAAGCAGGGTGGACTGAAGCTTTCTTT; CDR3 protein: CASSIEAGWTEAFF
D gene: TRBD1; J gene: TRBJ1-6; V gene: TRBV4-2; CDR3 length: 17; clone size: .; CDR3 DNA: TGTGCCAGCAGCCCCGGGACAGGGAGGATCCGGGGTTCACCCCTCCACTTT; CDR3 protein: CASSPGTGRIRGSPLHF
D gene: .; J gene: TRBJ2-3; V gene: TRBV9; CDR3 length: 16; clone size: .; CDR3 DNA: TGTGCCAGCAGCGTAGCTACCTCGACTACCACAGATACGCAGTATTTT; CDR3 protein: CASSVATSTTTDTQYF
D gene: TRBD1; J gene: TRBJ1-1; V gene: TRBV19; CDR3 length: 14; clone size: .; CDR3 DNA: TGTGCCAGTAGTCTGGGACAGGGGCACACTGAAGCTTTCTTT; CDR3 protein: CASSLGQGHTEAFF
D gene: TRBD1; J gene: TRBJ1-2; V gene: TRBV9; CDR3 length: 14; clone size: .; CDR3 DNA: TGTGCCAGCAGCGTAGCAGGGGGGAACTATGGCTACACCTTC; CDR3 protein: CASSVAGGNYGYTF
D gene: TRBD1; J gene: TRBJ1-2; V gene: TRBV19; CDR3 length: 17; clone size: .; CDR3 DNA: TGTGCCAGTACCTCTTCGACAGGGGGCTATTCCAACTATGGCTACACCTTC; CDR3 protein: CASTSSTGGYSNYGYTF
D gene: TRBD1; J gene: TRBJ1-4; V gene: TRBV7-3; CDR3 length: 14; clone size: .; CDR3 DNA: TGTGCCAGCAGCCCCGACAGGGGGGGAGGAAAACTGTTTTTT; CDR3 protein: CASSPDRGGGKLFF
D gene: .; J gene: TRBJ2-1; V gene: TRBV13; CDR3 length: 13; clone size: .; CDR3 DNA: TGTGCCAGCAGCCAACAGAGCCCGCCTGAGCAGTTCTTC; CDR3 protein: CASSQQSPPEQFF
D gene: .; J gene: TRBJ1-5; V gene: TRBV19; CDR3 length: 16; clone size: .; CDR3 DNA: TGTGCCAGTAGTATAGCCGGGAAATATAGCAATCAGCCCCAGCATTTT; CDR3 protein: CASSIAGKYSNQPQHF
D gene: TRBD2; J gene: TRBJ2-1; V gene: TRBV6-6; CDR3 length: 16; clone size: .; CDR3 DNA: TGTGCCAGCAGTTTACCGGGGACTAGCCCCAACAATGAGCAGTTCTTC; CDR3 protein: CASSLPGTSPNNEQFF
D gene: .; J gene: TRBJ2-1; V gene: TRBV13; CDR3 length: 15; clone size: .; CDR3 DNA: TGTGCCAGCAGCTCTCCGGGGAGCTCCTACAATGAGCAGTTCTTC; CDR3 protein: CASSSPGSSYNEQFF
D gene: .; J gene: TRBJ1-2; V gene: TRBV5-4; CDR3 length: 16; clone size: .; CDR3 DNA: TGTGCCAGCAGCTTGGGGCCCGCGGGGGGCCACTATGGCTACACCTTC; CDR3 protein: CASSLGPAGGHYGYTF
D gene: .; J gene: TRBJ1-1; V gene: TRBV29-1; CDR3 length: 12; clone size: .; CDR3 DNA: TGCAGCGTCCCGGGGGGGGACACTGAAGCTTTCTTT; CDR3 protein: CSVPGGDTEAFF
D gene: TRBD1; J gene: TRBJ1-1; V gene: TRBV7-6; CDR3 length: 13; clone size: .; CDR3 DNA: TGTGCCAGCAGCGCCGGGACAGGGGACGAAGCTTTCTTT; CDR3 protein: CASSAGTGDEAFF
D gene: TRBD1; J gene: TRBJ2-7; V gene: TRBV11-2; CDR3 length: 16; clone size: .; CDR3 DNA: TGTGCCAGCAGCTTCCCCCCGGGACAGGGTTCGGACGAGCAATACTTC; CDR3 protein: CASSFPPGQGSDEQYF
D gene: .; J gene: TRBJ1-2; V gene: TRBV7-9; CDR3 length: 15; clone size: .; CDR3 DNA: TGTGCCAGCAGCCCCTCCAGGGCAGGCAACTATGGCTACACCTTC; CDR3 protein: CASSPSRAGNYGYTF
D gene: .; J gene: TRBJ2-1; V gene: TRBV10-1; CDR3 length: 15; clone size: once; CDR3 DNA: TGCGCCAGCAGTGCCTCCGGAGGCGGATTCAATGAGCAGTTCTTC; CDR3 protein: CASSASGGGFNEQFF
D gene: .; J gene: TRBJ2-7; V gene: TRBV9; CDR3 length: 14; clone size: .; CDR3 DNA: TGTGCCAGCAGCGTAGGGGGGCAGGCCTACGAGCAGTACTTC; CDR3 protein: CASSVGGQAYEQYF
D gene: .; J gene: TRBJ1-2; V gene: TRBV27; CDR3 length: 16; clone size: once; CDR3 DNA: TGTGCCAGCAGTCTCCGGCAGGATCTCATTAACTATGGCTACACCTTC; CDR3 protein: CASSLRQDLINYGYTF
D gene: TRBD2; J gene: TRBJ2-1; V gene: TRBV27; CDR3 length: 16; clone size: .; CDR3 DNA: TGTGCCAGCAGCGCGGGGGGAAGGCAAAACTACAATGAGCAGTTCTTC; CDR3 protein: CASSAGGRQNYNEQFF
D gene: TRBD2; J gene: TRBJ2-2; V gene: TRBV5-8; CDR3 length: 14; clone size: .; CDR3 DNA: TGTGCCAGCAGGGACTGGGGGGGCACCGGGGAGCTGTTTTTT; CDR3 protein: CASRDWGGTGELFF
D gene: .; J gene: TRBJ1-2; V gene: TRBV29-1; CDR3 length: 13; clone size: .; CDR3 DNA: TGCAGCGTTGAGGGGGGAGCTAACTATGGCTACACCTTC; CDR3 protein: CSVEGGANYGYTF
D gene: .; J gene: TRBJ1-1; V gene: TRBV6-1; CDR3 length: 13; clone size: .; CDR3 DNA: TGTGCCAGCAGTGTGCAGGGTTCGGGTGAAGCTTTCTTT; CDR3 protein: CASSVQGSGEAFF
D gene: TRBD2; J gene: TRBJ2-7; V gene: TRBV15; CDR3 length: 16; clone size: .; CDR3 DNA: TGTGCCACCAGCAGCCGGACTAGCGGGGTCTCCTACGAGCAGTACTTC; CDR3 protein: CATSSRTSGVSYEQYF
D gene: .; J gene: TRBJ2-1; V gene: TRBV9; CDR3 length: 12; clone size: once; CDR3 DNA: TGTGCCAGCAGGGGACCAGCGGGCGAGCAGTTCTTC; CDR3 protein: CASRGPAGEQFF
D gene: .; J gene: TRBJ2-5; V gene: TRBV6-1; CDR3 length: 13; clone size: once; CDR3 DNA: TGTGCCAGCAGTGGAAGGGGCCAAGAGACCCAGTACTTC; CDR3 protein: CASSGRGQETQYF
D gene: .; J gene: TRBJ1-1; V gene: TRBV10-3; CDR3 length: 11; clone size: .; CDR3 DNA: TGTGCCATCAGTGAATCGGGTGAAGCTTTCTTT; CDR3 protein: CAISESGEAFF
D gene: TRBD1; J gene: TRBJ1-3; V gene: TRBV6-1; CDR3 length: 14; clone size: .; CDR3 DNA: TGTGCCAGCACCCCGGGACAGGCAGGAAACACCATATATTTT; CDR3 protein: CASTPGQAGNTIYF
D gene: TRBD1; J gene: TRBJ2-1; V gene: TRBV5-6; CDR3 length: 14; clone size: .; CDR3 DNA: TGTGCCAGCAGCGAAGACACAGGGGGCAATGAGCAGTTCTTC; CDR3 protein: CASSEDTGGNEQFF
D gene: .; J gene: TRBJ2-5; V gene: TRBV7-9; CDR3 length: 15; clone size: .; CDR3 DNA: TGTGCCAGCAGCTCCTCCCTTGGGGAGTGGGAGACCCAGTACTTC; CDR3 protein: CASSSSLGEWETQYF
D gene: TRBD1; J gene: TRBJ2-7; V gene: TRBV13; CDR3 length: 17; clone size: .; CDR3 DNA: TGTGCCAGCAGTACAGAAGGCGGACAGGGCGCTTGGGACGAGCAGTACTTC; CDR3 protein: CASSTEGGQGAWDEQYF